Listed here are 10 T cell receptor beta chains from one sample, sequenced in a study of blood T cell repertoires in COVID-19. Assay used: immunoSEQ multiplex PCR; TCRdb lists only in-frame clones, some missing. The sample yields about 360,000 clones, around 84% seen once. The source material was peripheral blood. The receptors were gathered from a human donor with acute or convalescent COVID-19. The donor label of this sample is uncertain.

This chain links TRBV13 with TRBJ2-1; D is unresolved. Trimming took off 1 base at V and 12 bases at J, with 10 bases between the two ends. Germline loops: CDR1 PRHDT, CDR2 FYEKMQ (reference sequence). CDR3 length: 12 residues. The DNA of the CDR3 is TGTGCCAGCAGCTTAGTTCTAGGCTGGCAGTTCTTC. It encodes CASSLVLGWQFF.

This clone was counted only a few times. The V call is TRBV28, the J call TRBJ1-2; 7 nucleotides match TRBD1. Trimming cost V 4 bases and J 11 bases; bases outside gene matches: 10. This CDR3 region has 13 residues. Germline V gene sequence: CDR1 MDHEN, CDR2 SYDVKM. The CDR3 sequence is CASSWAGGIGYTF. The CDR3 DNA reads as TGTGCCAGCAGTTGGGCAGGGGGTATAGGTTACACCTTC.

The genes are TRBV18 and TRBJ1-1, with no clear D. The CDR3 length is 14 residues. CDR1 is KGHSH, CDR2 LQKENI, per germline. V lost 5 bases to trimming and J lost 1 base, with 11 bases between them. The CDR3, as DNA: TGTGCCAGCTCATCAGTCCGAGGGAACACTGAAGCTTTCTTT. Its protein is CASSSVRGNTEAFF.

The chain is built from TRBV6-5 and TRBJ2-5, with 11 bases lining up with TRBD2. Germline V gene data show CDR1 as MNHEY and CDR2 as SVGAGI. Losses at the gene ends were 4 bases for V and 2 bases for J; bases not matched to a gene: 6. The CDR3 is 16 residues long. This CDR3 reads CASSSVTSGGQETQYF. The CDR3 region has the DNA TGTGCCAGCAGTTCAGTAACTAGCGGGGGACAAGAGACCCAGTACTTC.

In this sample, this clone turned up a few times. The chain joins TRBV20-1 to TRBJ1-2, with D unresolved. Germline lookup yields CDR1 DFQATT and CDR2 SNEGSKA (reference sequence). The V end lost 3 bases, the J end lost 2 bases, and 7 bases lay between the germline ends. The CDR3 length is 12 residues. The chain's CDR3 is CSASGQNYGYTF. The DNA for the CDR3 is TGCAGTGCTAGTGGTCAGAACTATGGCTACACCTTC.

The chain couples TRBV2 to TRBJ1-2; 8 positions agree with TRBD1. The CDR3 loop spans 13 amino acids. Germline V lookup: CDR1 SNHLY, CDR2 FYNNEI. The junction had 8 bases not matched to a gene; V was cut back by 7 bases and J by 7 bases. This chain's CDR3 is CASTTDRGGGYTF. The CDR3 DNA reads TGTGCCAGCACCACCGACAGGGGAGGTGGCTACACCTTC.

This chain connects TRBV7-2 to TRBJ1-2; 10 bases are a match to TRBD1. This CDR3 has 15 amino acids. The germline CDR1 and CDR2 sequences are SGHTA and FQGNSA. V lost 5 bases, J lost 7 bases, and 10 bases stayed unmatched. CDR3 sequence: CASSPPGGTGAGYTF. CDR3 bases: TGTGCCAGCAGCCCCCCGGGGGGGACAGGGGCTGGCTACACCTTC.

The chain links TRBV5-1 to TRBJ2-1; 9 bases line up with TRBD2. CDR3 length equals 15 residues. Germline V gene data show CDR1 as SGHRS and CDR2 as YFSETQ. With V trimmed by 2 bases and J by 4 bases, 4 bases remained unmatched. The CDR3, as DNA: TGCGCCAGCAGCTTAGCGGGGGGTAGGTACAATGAGCAGTTCTTC. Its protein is CASSLAGGRYNEQFF.

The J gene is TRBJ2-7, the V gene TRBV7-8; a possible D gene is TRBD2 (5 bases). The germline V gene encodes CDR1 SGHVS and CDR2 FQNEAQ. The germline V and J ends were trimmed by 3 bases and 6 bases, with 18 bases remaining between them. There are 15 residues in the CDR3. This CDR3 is CASSLTDGDYFEQYF. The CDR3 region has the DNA TGTGCCAGCAGCTTGACGGACGGGGATTATTTCGAGCAGTACTTC.

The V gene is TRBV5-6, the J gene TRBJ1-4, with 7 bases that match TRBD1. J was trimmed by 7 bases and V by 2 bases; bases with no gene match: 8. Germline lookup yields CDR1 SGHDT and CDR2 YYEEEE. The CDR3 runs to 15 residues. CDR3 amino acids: CASSLQGMNAEKLFF. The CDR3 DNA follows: TGTGCCAGCAGCTTACAGGGGATGAACGCTGAAAAACTGTTTTTT.